The entry that follows covers one T cell receptor beta chain sequence. This sample was included in a study of early T cells in non-severe SARS-CoV-2 infection. cDNA molecules, individually, were tagged with unique molecular identifiers. TCRdb ran MiXCR on the 5' RACE reads and lists one entry per CDR3 protein. The sample contains around 56,000 distinct CDR3 sequences, roughly 7.6% of which appear only once. This TCR came from an adult who was a healthcare worker with PCR-confirmed SARS-CoV-2 infection or an uninfected control (not recorded which). Specimen: whole blood, collected at baseline.

The CDR3 region is CSAKVAGEPYSYEQYF. In DNA form, the CDR3 reads TGCAGTGCGAAAGTAGCGGGAGAACCGTATTCCTACGAGCAGTACTTC. The V gene is TRBV20-1, the J gene TRBJ2-7, with 9 bases identical to TRBD2. The CDR3 is 16 amino acids. V gave up 6 bases and J gave up 1 base; unmatched junction bases: 13. In germline, CDR1 is DFQATT, CDR2 SNEGSKA (reference sequence).